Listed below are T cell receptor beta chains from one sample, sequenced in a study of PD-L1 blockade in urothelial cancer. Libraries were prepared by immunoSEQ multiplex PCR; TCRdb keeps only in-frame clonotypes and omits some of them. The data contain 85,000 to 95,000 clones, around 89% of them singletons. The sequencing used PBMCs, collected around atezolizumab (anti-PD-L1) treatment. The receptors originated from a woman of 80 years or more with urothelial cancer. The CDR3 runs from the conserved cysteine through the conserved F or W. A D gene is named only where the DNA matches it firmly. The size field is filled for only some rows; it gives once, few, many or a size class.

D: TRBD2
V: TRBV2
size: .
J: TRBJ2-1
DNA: TGTGCCAGCAGTATCTCGGGACTAGCGTACAATGAGCAGTTCTTC
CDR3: CASSISGLAYNEQFF

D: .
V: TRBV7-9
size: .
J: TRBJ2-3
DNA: TGTGCCAGCAGCCAGGGACTCTTCGATACGCAGTATTTT
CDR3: CASSQGLFDTQYF

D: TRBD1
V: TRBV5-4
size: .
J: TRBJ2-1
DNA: TGTGCCAGCAGCTCGGACAGGGCCTCCTACAATGAGCAGTTCTTC
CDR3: CASSSDRASYNEQFF

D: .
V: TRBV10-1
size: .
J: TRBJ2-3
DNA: TGCGCCAGCCGGGGGGCGGCCACAGATACGCAGTATTTT
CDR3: CASRGAATDTQYF

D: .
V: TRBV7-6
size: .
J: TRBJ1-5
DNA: TGTGCCAGCAGCCCCGCGAGGACATTATGGAGTCAGCCCCAGCATTTT
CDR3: CASSPARTLWSQPQHF

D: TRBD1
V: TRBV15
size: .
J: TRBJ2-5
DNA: TGTGCCACCAGCAGAGGACAGGGACAAGAGACCCAGTACTTC
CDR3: CATSRGQGQETQYF

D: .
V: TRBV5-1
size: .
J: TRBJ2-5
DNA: TGCGCCAGCAGCTCCCGGGGGCAAGAGACCCAGTACTTC
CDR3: CASSSRGQETQYF

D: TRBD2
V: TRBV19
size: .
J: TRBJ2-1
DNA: TGTGCCAGTAGTATAGGGGGGGGAGACAATGAGCAGTTCTTC
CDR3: CASSIGGGDNEQFF

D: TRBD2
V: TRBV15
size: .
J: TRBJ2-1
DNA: TGTGCCACCTACAGAACGGGAACTGGCGGGAGCTCCTACAATGAGCAGTTCTTC
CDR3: CATYRTGTGGSSYNEQFF

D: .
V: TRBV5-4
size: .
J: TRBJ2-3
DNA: TGTGCCAGCAGCTTGAAAGTCGGCGGGGCGAGCACAGATACGCAGTATTTT
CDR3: CASSLKVGGASTDTQYF

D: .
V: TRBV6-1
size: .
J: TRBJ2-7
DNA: TGTGCCAGCAGCAGGGGCAGGGGAGAGCAGTACTTC
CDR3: CASSRGRGEQYF

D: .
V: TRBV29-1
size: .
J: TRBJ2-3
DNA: TGCAGCGCCCTCCGTGGCACAGATACGCAGTATTTT
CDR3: CSALRGTDTQYF

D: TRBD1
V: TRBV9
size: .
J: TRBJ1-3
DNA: TGTGCCAGCAGCTCATCCGACAGGGGCTCTGGAAACACCATATATTTT
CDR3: CASSSSDRGSGNTIYF

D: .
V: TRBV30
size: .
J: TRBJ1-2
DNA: TGTGCCTGGAGTTCTCAGGGTGGCTATGGCTACACCTTC
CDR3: CAWSSQGGYGYTF

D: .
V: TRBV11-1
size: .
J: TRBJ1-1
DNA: TGTGCCAGCAGCTTTGCTCCCAGCAGGGACACTGAAGCTTTCTTT
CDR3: CASSFAPSRDTEAFF

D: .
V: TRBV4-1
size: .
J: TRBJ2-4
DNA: TGCGCCAGCAGCCCTTCTAAGGACAGTTTCAAAAACATTCAGTACTTC
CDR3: CASSPSKDSFKNIQYF

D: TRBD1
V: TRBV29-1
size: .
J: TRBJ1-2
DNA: TGCAGCGTTGAACCGACAGGGGGCGTACGTGGCTACACCTTC
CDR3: CSVEPTGGVRGYTF

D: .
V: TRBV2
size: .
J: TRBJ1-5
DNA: TGTGCCAGCAGTGGTGGGGGCCAGCCCCAGCATTTT
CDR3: CASSGGGQPQHF

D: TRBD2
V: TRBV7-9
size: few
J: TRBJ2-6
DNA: TGTGCCAGCAGCCCCCCGGGAGGAGGTAACGTCCTGACTTTC
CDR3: CASSPPGGGNVLTF

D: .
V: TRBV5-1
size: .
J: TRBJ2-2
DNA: TGCGCCAGCAGCTTACAGGGCACCGGGGAGCTGTTTTTT
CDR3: CASSLQGTGELFF

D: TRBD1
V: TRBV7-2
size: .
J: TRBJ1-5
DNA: TGTGCCAGCAGTTTACAGGGGAGCAATCAGCCCCAGCATTTT
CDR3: CASSLQGSNQPQHF

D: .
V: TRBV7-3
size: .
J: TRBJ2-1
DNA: TGTGCCAGCAGCTTAAGCGGGGCCGGTTCCGATGAGCAGTTCTTC
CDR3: CASSLSGAGSDEQFF

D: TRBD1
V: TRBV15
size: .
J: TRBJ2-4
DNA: TGTGCCACCAGCCCTGGGACAGGGCAGCACATTCAGTACTTC
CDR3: CATSPGTGQHIQYF

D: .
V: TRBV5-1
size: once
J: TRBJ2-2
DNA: TGCGCCAGCAGTGTAGAGAACACCGGGGAGCTGTTTTTT
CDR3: CASSVENTGELFF

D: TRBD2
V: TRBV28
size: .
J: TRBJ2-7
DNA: TGTGCCGGAGAGACTAGCGGGATGGGCGGGCAGTACTTC
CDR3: CAGETSGMGGQYF

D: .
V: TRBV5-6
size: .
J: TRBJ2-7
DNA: TGTGCCAGCAGCGCGGTCGGTCGCCCCTACGAGCAGTACTTC
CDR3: CASSAVGRPYEQYF

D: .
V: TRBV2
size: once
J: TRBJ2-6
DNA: TGTGCCAGCAGAAGACAGGTCTCTGGGGCCAACGTCCTGACTTTC
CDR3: CASRRQVSGANVLTF

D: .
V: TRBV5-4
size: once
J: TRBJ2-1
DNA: TGTGCCAGCAGCCCCTCAGGCCACCTGGGCACCGGTGAGCAGTTCTTC
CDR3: CASSPSGHLGTGEQFF

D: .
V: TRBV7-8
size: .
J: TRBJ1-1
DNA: TGTGCCAGCAGCTTAGGTAGGCAGGGTAACACTGAAGCTTTCTTT
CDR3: CASSLGRQGNTEAFF

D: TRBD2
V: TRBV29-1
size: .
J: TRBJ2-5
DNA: TGCAGCGTTCTTCACGGGGGGGAGACCCAGTACTTC
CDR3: CSVLHGGETQYF

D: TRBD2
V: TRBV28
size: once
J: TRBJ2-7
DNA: TGTGCCAGCATCCCCTCGGGGGGAGTCCACGAGCAGTACTTC
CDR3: CASIPSGGVHEQYF

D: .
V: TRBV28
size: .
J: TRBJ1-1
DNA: TGTGCCAGCAGGAACCTTTCGGGGGTGGGTGAAGCTTTCTTT
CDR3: CASRNLSGVGEAFF

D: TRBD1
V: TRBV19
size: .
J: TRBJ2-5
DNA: TGTGCCAGTACCCGGAGGACAGGGGGCGATGAGACCCAGTACTTC
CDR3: CASTRRTGGDETQYF

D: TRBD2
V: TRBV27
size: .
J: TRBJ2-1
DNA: TGTGCCACGAGGGGCGGAACGACGAGCGGGAGAATAGGCTATGAGCAGTTCTTC
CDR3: CATRGGTTSGRIGYEQFF

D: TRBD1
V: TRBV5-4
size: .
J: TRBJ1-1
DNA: TGTGCCAGCAGCTTGCAGGGACAGATGAACACTGAAGCTTTCTTT
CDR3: CASSLQGQMNTEAFF

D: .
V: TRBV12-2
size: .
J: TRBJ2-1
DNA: TGTGCAAGTCGACGAAGGACTAGCGGGTTTAACAATGAGCAGTTCTTC
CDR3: CASRRRTSGFNNEQFF

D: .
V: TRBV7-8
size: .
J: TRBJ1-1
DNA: TGTGCCAGCAGCCCCCGAGACACCTTGAACACTGAAGCTTTCTTT
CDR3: CASSPRDTLNTEAFF

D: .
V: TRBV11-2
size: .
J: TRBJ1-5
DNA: TGTGCCAGCAGCTTATCAAGCAATCAGCCCCAGCATTTT
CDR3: CASSLSSNQPQHF

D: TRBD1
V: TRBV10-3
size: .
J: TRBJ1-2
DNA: TGTGCCATCAAACAGGGACAGATGAACTATGGCTACACCTTC
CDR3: CAIKQGQMNYGYTF

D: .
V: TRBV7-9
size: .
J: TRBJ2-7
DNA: TGTGCCAGCAGTCCCCGCGGGGTAGCTGTAAGCTCCTACGAGCAGTACTTC
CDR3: CASSPRGVAVSSYEQYF

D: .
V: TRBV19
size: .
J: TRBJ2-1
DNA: TGTGCCAGTAGTCCCCCCCGCGGAAGCTCCTACAATGAGCAGTTCTTC
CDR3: CASSPPRGSSYNEQFF

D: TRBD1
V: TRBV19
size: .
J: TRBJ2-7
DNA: TGTGCCAGTAGAAAGACAGGGATCTACGAGCAGTACTTC
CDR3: CASRKTGIYEQYF

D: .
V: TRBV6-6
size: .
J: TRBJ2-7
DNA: TGTGCCAGCAGTAACCAGTACGAGCAGTACTTC
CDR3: CASSNQYEQYF

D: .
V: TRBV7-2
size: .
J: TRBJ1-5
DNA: TGTGCCAGCAGCGTGGGTGGTGCACAGGGCCGACAGCCCCAGCATTTT
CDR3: CASSVGGAQGRQPQHF

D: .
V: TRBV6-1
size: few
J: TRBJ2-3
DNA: TGTGCCAGCAGGATACTGGGGGGAGAAACAGATACGCAGTATTTT
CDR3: CASRILGGETDTQYF

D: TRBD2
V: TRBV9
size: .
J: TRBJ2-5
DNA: TGTGCCAGCAGCGTTGTTGCCTCCGGGGGGGAGACCCAGTACTTC
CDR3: CASSVVASGGETQYF